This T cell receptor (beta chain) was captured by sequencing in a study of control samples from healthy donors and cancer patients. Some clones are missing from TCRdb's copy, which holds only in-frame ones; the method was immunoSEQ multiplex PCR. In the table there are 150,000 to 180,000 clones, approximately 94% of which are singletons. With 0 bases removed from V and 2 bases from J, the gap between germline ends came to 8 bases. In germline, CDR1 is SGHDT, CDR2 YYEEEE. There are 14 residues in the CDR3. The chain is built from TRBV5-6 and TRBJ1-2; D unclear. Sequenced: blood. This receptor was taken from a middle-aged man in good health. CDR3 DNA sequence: TGTGCCAGCAGCTTGGGGGTCTCAAACTATGGCTACACCTTC. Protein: CASSLGVSNYGYTF.